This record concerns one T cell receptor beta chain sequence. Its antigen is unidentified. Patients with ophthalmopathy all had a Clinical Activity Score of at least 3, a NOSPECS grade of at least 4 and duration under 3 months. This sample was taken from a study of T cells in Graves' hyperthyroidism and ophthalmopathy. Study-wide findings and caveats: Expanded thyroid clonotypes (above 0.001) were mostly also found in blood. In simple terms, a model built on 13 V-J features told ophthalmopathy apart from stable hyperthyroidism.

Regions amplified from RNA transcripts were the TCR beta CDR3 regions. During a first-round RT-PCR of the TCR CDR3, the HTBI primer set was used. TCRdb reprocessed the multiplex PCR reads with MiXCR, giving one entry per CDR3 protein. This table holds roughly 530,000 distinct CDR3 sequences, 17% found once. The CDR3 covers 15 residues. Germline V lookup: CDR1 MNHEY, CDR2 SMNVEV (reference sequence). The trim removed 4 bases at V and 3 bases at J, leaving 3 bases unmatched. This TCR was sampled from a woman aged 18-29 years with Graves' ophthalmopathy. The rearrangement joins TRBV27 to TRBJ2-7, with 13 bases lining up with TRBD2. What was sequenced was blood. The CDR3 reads CASSSLAGGFYEQYF. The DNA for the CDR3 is TGTGCCAGCAGTTCACTAGCGGGAGGGTTCTACGAGCAGTACTTC.